This T cell receptor beta chain was sequenced in a study of persistence of HIV-infected CD4 T cells. The stimulus was lysate of CMV-infected fibroblasts, around 11 ug/mL. Sorting selected CD4+ T cells upregulating both CD40 ligand and CD69. These HIV-1-infected adults initiated suppressive ART in chronic infection. CD8-depleted PBMCs were stimulated 18 hours with anti-CD28/CD49d costimulation, CD40-blocking antibody and enfuvirtide. This was the immunoSEQ version 4 assay in survey mode. Data came from immunoSEQ multiplex PCR; TCRdb stores just in-frame clones and leaves some out. This table holds more than 15,000 clones, approximately 65% found once. Study results and limitations: CMV- and Gag-responding cells had lower TCRbeta richness than CD3/CD28-responding cells. TCR analyses could not target the rare provirus-carrying CMV-responding cells.

A word on this clone: The antigen is not known.

The sequencing used CD4+ T cells sorted from PBMCs after roughly 18-hour stimulation, collected from a patient who received antiretroviral therapy. The source of this sequence is an adult woman with HIV who was CMV-seropositive.

CDR3 amino acids: CASTGGWGREQYF. The CDR3 bases are TGTGCCAGCACCGGAGGATGGGGGCGCGAGCAGTACTTC. The V gene is TRBV12-3 or TRBV12-4, the J gene TRBJ2-7; perhaps TRBD1 as D (6 bases). Trimming took off 7 bases at V and 6 bases at J, with 16 bases between the two ends. The CDR3 consists of 13 residues.